The present entry profiles one T cell receptor (beta chain) with its context. Its antigen is unidentified. The data belong to a study of shared clonotypes between healthy human individuals. Study at large: Every donor yielded three CD4 naive, three CD4 memory, two CD8 naive and one CD8 memory plate.

Samples underwent the assay at deep level. Sequenced by immunoSEQ multiplex PCR; TCRdb stores in-frame clones only, minus some. This repertoire shows millions of clones, roughly 94% found once; its top ten account for more than 0.1%. Germline V gene sequence: CDR1 ENHRY, CDR2 SYGVKD. The CDR3 has 15 amino acids. The V and J ends lost 6 bases and 9 bases, in that order; junction bases with no gene match: 6. Regarding the study as a whole: Roughly 5% of naive CD4 clonotypes were common to a handful of donors. Compared with clonotypes that all four donors shared, non-shared clonotypes had lower generation probabilities.

V and J are TRBV10-3 and TRBJ2-1; 15 nucleotides line up with TRBD2. Sequencing was carried out using naive CD4+ T cells sorted from blood. Subset: CD45RA+ positively selected. The sequence was obtained from a man younger than 35 in good health. In DNA form, the CDR3 reads TGTGCCATCAGAAGGACTAGCGGGGGGGCCGGTGAGCAGTTCTTC. This sequence encodes CAIRRTSGGAGEQFF.